The next 6 T cell receptor beta chains were all read from a single sample in a study of identical twins. TCRdb used MiXCR to reprocess the 5' RACE reads, holding one entry per CDR3 protein. The table shows roughly 1.6 million distinct CDR3 sequences, with around 33% occurring only once. The sample taken for sequencing was cord blood. These receptors originate from a newborn girl in good health.

This clonotype was seen a handful of times. As DNA, the CDR3 is TGCAGTGCTAGAGATTTCGGGACAGGTCGAAGCAATCAGCCCCAGCATTTT. It codes for CSARDFGTGRSNQPQHF. V gene TRBV20-1 combines with J gene TRBJ1-5; 8 nucleotides match TRBD1. Germline CDR1 is DFQATT and CDR2 is SNEGSKA (reference sequence). CDR3 size: 17 residues. J gave up 1 base and V 0 bases, and 8 bases lay outside the gene matches.

This clonotype has a handful of counts. V gene TRBV12-3 or TRBV12-4 combines with J gene TRBJ2-7; D tentatively fits TRBD1 or TRBD2 (5 bases each). Trimming pared 1 base from V and 4 bases from J, leaving 14 bases between. CDR3 length equals 15 residues. For the CDR3, the DNA is TGTGCCAGCAGTTTAGGTACCGGGGCCATGTACGAGCAGTACTTC. The encoded protein is CASSLGTGAMYEQYF.

V and J are TRBV20-1 and TRBJ2-1; possibly TRBD2 for D (6 bases). Germline loops: CDR1 DFQATT, CDR2 SNEGSKA (reference sequence). The V and J ends lost 6 bases and 6 bases respectively, with 18 bases between them. The CDR3 runs to 14 residues. CDR3 residues: CSARRDTTGNEQFF. CDR3 DNA sequence: TGCAGTGCGCGGAGGGATACTACAGGCAATGAGCAGTTCTTC.

The V gene is TRBV5-1, the J gene TRBJ2-1, with 7 bases that match TRBD2. Germline V CDR1 and CDR2: SGHRS, YFSETQ. CDR3 length: 15 amino acids. The ends lost 0 bases at V and 8 bases at J; junction bases unmatched: 8. CDR3 loop: CASSLATSRLDEQFF. CDR3 coding DNA: TGCGCCAGCAGCTTGGCGACTAGCAGGTTGGATGAGCAGTTCTTC.

This clonotype was seen a handful of times. V usage is TRBV10-3 and J usage is TRBJ2-7; possibly TRBD1 for D (6 bases). Trimming cost V 0 bases and J 2 bases, with 8 bases left between them. In germline, CDR1 is ENHRY, CDR2 SYGVKD. CDR3 length: 14 residues. The CDR3 DNA reads TGTGCCATCAGTGAGTCGAGGACAGCCTACGAGCAGTACTTC. This translates into CAISESRTAYEQYF.

The CDR3 coding sequence is TGTGCCAGCAGTCGGCGACTAGCGGGAGGGAGAGATACGCAGTATTTT. Translation gives CASSRRLAGGRDTQYF. This chain joins TRBV6-1 and TRBJ2-3, with 14 bases that match TRBD2. J gave up 5 bases and V 5 bases, and 6 bases lay outside the gene matches. This CDR3 is 16 amino acids long. Looked up from germline, CDR1 is MNHNS and CDR2 is SASEGT.